This T cell receptor (beta chain) stems from a study of cytomegalovirus exposure and HLA in healthy donors. 13 Jbeta primers and 60 Vbeta primers were used for the PCR. Original handling: Some 9.9 million of tens of millions of unique TCR beta chains were shared, per a later count. Profiling relied on immunoSEQ multiplex PCR, and the TCRdb table lists in-frame clones only, not all of them. The DNA was the basis for D and trimming; V, J and clone size are from that table. The sample holds more than 140,000 clones, 82% seen once. The V end was cut by 5 bases, the J end by 4 bases, with 15 bases between. The CDR3 covers 16 residues. The germline V gene has CDR1 SGHVS and CDR2 FQNEAQ. With regard to this clone: Its cognate antigen is unknown.

Study observations and caveats: Follow-up analysis found HLA locus-dependent TCR association rates, highest for DRB1 and lowest for HLA-C. An Asian-associated ancestry cluster reportedly showed fewer N-insertions than the roughly 670-donor mean in a later analysis. Presence/absence analyses assumed roughly uniform sequencing depth across donors.

This clonotype originated in a man between 18 and 35 years old in good health and CMV-seropositive. Sequencing was carried out using PBMCs. The rearrangement joins TRBV7-8 to TRBJ2-6; weak D call: TRBD2 (5 bases). The CDR3: CASSTPIGVGANVLTF. CDR3 coding DNA: TGTGCCAGCAGCACGCCCATCGGGGTCGGGGCCAACGTCCTGACTTTC.